The 28 T cell receptor beta chains in this list originate from one sample, sequenced in a study of shared clonotypes between healthy human individuals (TCRdb year 2020). Library generation was performed with the immunoSEQ multiplex PCR assay. TCRdb took over this immuneACCESS table, retaining in-frame rearrangements with V and J assigned. Such tables are incomplete; in checked studies, under half of the missing clones stem from an unresolved V gene, and the remainder is unexplained. A total of about 2,500,000 clones appear in this sample, more than 80% of them only once. The ten largest clones capture over 0.12% of the sample. The specimen was naive CD4+ T cells sorted from blood. The sample's cell subset or site label, decoded: CD45RA+ positively selected. The source of these receptors is a man between 18 and 29 years old in good health.

The V gene is TRBV6-5, the J gene TRBJ2-2; TRBD2 matches 8 bases. The length of the CDR3 is 16 residues. V was clipped by 0 bases and J by 2 bases; unmatched bases: 2. In germline, CDR1 is MNHEY, CDR2 SVGAGI. CDR3 in amino acids: CASSYSAGGNTGELFF. DNA for the CDR3: TGTGCCAGCAGTTACTCGGCGGGGGGCAACACCGGGGAGCTGTTTTTT.

The chain recombines TRBV27 with TRBJ1-5; no reliable D call. V was shortened by 1 base and J by 1 base, with 11 bases between the two germline ends. Looked up from germline, CDR1 is MNHEY and CDR2 is SMNVEV (reference sequence). This CDR3 spans 16 amino acids. The CDR3 region has the DNA TGTGCCAGCAGTTTATGGTCTGGGATCAGCAATCAGCCCCAGCATTTT. This gives the protein CASSLWSGISNQPQHF.

The chain combines TRBV6-1 with TRBJ2-7; 8 bases agree with TRBD1. The V segment lost 1 base and the J segment 6 bases; nucleotides outside the gene matches: 8. The CDR3 is 15 residues long. Germline CDR1 reads MNHNS; CDR2 reads SASEGT. The CDR3 DNA reads TGTGCCAGCAGTGAAGTAGGACAGGGAAAGATCGAGCAGTACTTC. Protein sequence: CASSEVGQGKIEQYF.

The CDR3 DNA reads as TGTGCCAGTAGTAGGATCGGGGTGTATCAGCCCCAGCATTTT. Its protein is CASSRIGVYQPQHF. The rearrangement uses TRBV19 and TRBJ1-5; D is ambiguous. Germline V gene data show CDR1 as LNHDA and CDR2 as SQIVND (reference sequence). The CDR3 consists of 14 residues. V dropped 4 bases and J dropped 5 bases, with 12 bases sitting between them.

The rearrangement uses TRBV6-5 and TRBJ1-2; 11 bases are shared with TRBD1. Trimming took 6 bases from V and 4 from J; bases not matched to a gene: 4. From germline, CDR1 is MNHEY and CDR2 SVGAGI. The CDR3 is made up of 14 amino acids. In DNA, the CDR3 is TGTGCCAGCAGGGGACAGGGGGGAATCTATGGCTACACCTTC. Encoded protein: CASRGQGGIYGYTF.

The J gene is TRBJ2-5, the V gene TRBV5-4; a weak D match, TRBD2 (6 bases). Germline V gene lookup returns CDR1 SGHNT and CDR2 YYREEE (reference sequence). This CDR3 has 14 residues. The V end was cut by 4 bases, the J end by 2 bases, with 12 bases between. CDR3 DNA: TGTGCCAGCAGCCCCGGGAGTGGTCAAGAGACCCAGTACTTC. Amino acid sequence: CASSPGSGQETQYF.

This clone has just one count. The gene calls are TRBV7-2 and TRBJ1-6; tentatively, D is TRBD1 (5 bases). Trimming left V 3 bases short and J 12 bases short, with 12 bases between. The CDR3 has 13 residues. Germline values: CDR1 SGHTA, CDR2 FQGNSA. CDR3: CASSLIGARPLHF. DNA for the CDR3: TGTGCCAGCAGCTTGATCGGGGCTCGACCCCTCCACTTT.

This chain joins TRBV5-1 and TRBJ2-3; D not resolved. Germline V CDR1 and CDR2: SGHRS, YFSETQ. The V end was cut by 6 bases, the J end by 4 bases, with 18 bases between. The CDR3 sequence is 15 residues long. CDR3 bases: TGCGCCAGCAAGTCTATCGGCGGCCCCTCAGATACGCAGTATTTT. Its protein product is CASKSIGGPSDTQYF.

J is TRBJ2-2 and V is TRBV19; D ambiguous. Germline loops: CDR1 LNHDA, CDR2 SQIVND (reference sequence). The CDR3 extends over 15 amino acids. V lost 5 bases to trimming and J lost 3 bases, with 13 bases between them. The CDR3 DNA reads TGTGCCAGTAGTTCCCCTAGAGGTGACACCGGGGAGCTGTTTTTT. Translated: CASSSPRGDTGELFF.

A single count supports this clone. The chain carries TRBV4-1 and TRBJ2-1, with unresolved D. The germline gives CDR1 MGHRA, CDR2 YSYEKL. Trimming cost V 5 bases and J 4 bases, with 15 bases left between them. The CDR3 sequence is 15 residues long. CDR3 amino acids: CASSNEFTAYNEQFF. CDR3 nucleotide sequence: TGCGCCAGCAGCAACGAGTTCACGGCATACAATGAGCAGTTCTTC.

In this sample, this clone turned up once. V usage is TRBV6-5 and J usage is TRBJ1-3, with D possibly matching TRBD1 (6 bases). Deletions cut 4 bases from V and 1 base from J, with 14 bases between. Germline V lookup: CDR1 MNHEY, CDR2 SVGAGI. This CDR3 region has 16 residues. This CDR3 is CASSSRGHFSGNTIYF. CDR3 sequence (DNA): TGTGCCAGCAGTTCTAGGGGACACTTTTCTGGAAACACCATATATTTT.

The chain combines TRBV2 with TRBJ1-5; D remains ambiguous. Between the trimmed V and J ends, which lost 1 base and 2 bases, there was a span of 9 bases. The CDR3 contains 15 residues. The V gene's germline CDR1 is SNHLY and CDR2 FYNNEI. For the CDR3, the DNA is TGTGCCAGCAGTGAAGGGGAGAAGGGCAATCAGCCCCAGCATTTT. Its protein product is CASSEGEKGNQPQHF. The full variable domain, completed using reference TRBV2 and TRBJ1-5, is EPEVTQTPSHQVTQMGQEVILRCVPISNHLYFYWYRQILGQKVEFLVSFYNNEISEKSEIFDDQFSVERPDGSNFTLKIRSTKLEDSAMYFCASSEGEKGNQPQHFGDGTRLSIL.

As DNA, the CDR3 is TGTGCCAGCAGCTTAGCAGAGGAGATTGAAGCTTTCTTT. This gives the protein CASSLAEEIEAFF. The chain combines TRBV11-2 with TRBJ1-1; D uncertain. CDR1 is SGHAT and CDR2 is FQNNGV in the germline V gene. Trimming took 1 base from V and 7 from J, leaving 10 bases between them. The CDR3 is 13 residues long.

As regards this clone: Other DNA sequences of this sample code for an identical CDR3. This rearrangement joins TRBV4-1 to TRBJ2-5, with D unclear. Germline CDR1 reads MGHRA; CDR2 reads YSYEKL. The CDR3 totals 13 residues. V was pared by 2 bases and J by 4 bases, with 8 bases between. The CDR3 here is CASSQFSRETQYF. The CDR3, as DNA: TGCGCCAGCAGCCAATTTTCCAGAGAGACCCAGTACTTC.

V usage is TRBV6-1 and J usage is TRBJ2-7; 10 bases agree with TRBD1. Germline assignment: CDR1 MNHNS and CDR2 SASEGT. The CDR3 covers 15 residues. V shed 4 bases, J shed 2 bases, and the junction held 5 bases outside the gene matches. The CDR3 DNA reads TGTGCCAGCAGTGGCCGGGACAGGGGAGCCTACGAGCAGTACTTC. Residues: CASSGRDRGAYEQYF.

The chain has TRBV30 and TRBJ2-7, with D possibly matching TRBD2 (5 bases). The CDR3 is made up of 16 amino acids. Germline loops: CDR1 GTSNPN, CDR2 SVGIG (reference sequence). V dropped 4 bases and J dropped 7 bases, with 26 bases sitting between them. The CDR3 loop is CAWTVGRGRSVREQYF. In DNA form, the CDR3 reads TGTGCCTGGACGGTGGGCCGAGGACGTAGCGTCAGGGAGCAGTACTTC.

The chain joins TRBV6-6 to TRBJ2-7; 10 bases map to TRBD1. The length of the CDR3 is 14 residues. The germline CDR1 and CDR2 sequences are MNHNY and SVGAGI (reference sequence). Losses at the gene ends were 2 bases for V and 7 bases for J; bases not matched to a gene: 5. CDR3 bases: TGTGCCAGCAGTTACGGACAGGGGGGAGGAGAGCAGTACTTC. Translation: CASSYGQGGGEQYF.

This clone occurred once. The chain recombines TRBV6-5 with TRBJ2-2; a weak D match, TRBD2 (5 bases). V was pared by 2 bases and J by 1 base, with 8 bases between. The CDR3 covers 15 residues. The V gene's germline CDR1 is MNHEY and CDR2 SVGAGI. This CDR3 is CASSYDGLNTGELFF. The CDR3 coding sequence is TGTGCCAGCAGTTACGATGGACTGAACACCGGGGAGCTGTTTTTT.

This chain links TRBV2 with TRBJ2-7; D may be TRBD1 (6 bases). Germline V CDR1 and CDR2: SNHLY, FYNNEI. V was shortened by 9 bases and J by 4 bases, with 19 bases between the two germline ends. The CDR3 covers 14 residues. This CDR3 reads CASSEQGVQYEQYF. Here the CDR3 DNA reads TGTGCCAGTTCCGAACAGGGAGTGCAGTACGAGCAGTACTTC.

A note on this clone: This same CDR3 is encoded by further DNA sequences in the sample. The V and J genes are TRBV10-3 and TRBJ2-5, with 7 positions matching TRBD2. This CDR3 contains 12 residues. Germline trimming cut 4 bases from V and 4 bases from J; bases unmatched to any gene: 0. Germline loops: CDR1 ENHRY, CDR2 SYGVKD. DNA of the CDR3: TGTGCCATCAGTGGCGGGGGAGAGACCCAGTACTTC. Translated: CAISGGGETQYF.

The CDR3 spells CASSTGFYEQYF. The CDR3 nucleotides are TGTGCCAGCAGTACAGGGTTCTACGAGCAGTACTTC. The J gene is TRBJ2-7, the V gene TRBV2, with a tentative D call TRBD1 (6 bases). V lost 5 bases and J lost 3, with 8 bases in between. Germline CDR1 reads SNHLY; CDR2 reads FYNNEI. The CDR3 consists of 12 residues.

The rearrangement joins TRBV6-1 to TRBJ1-4; 7 bases fit TRBD1. Germline-derived CDR1 and CDR2 are MNHNS and SASEGT. V shed 7 bases, J shed 2 bases, and the junction held 7 bases outside the gene matches. The CDR3 has 15 amino acids. The CDR3 sequence is CASKGQPATNEKLFF. The CDR3 nucleotides read TGTGCCAGCAAGGGACAGCCTGCGACTAATGAAAAACTGTTTTTT.

The gene calls are TRBV9 and TRBJ2-5, with 10 bases that match TRBD2. The DNA end is a closer match to TRBJ2-7, so the J assignment may be wrong. Germline values: CDR1 SGDLS, CDR2 YYNGEE. This CDR3 is 14 amino acids long. In DNA form, the CDR3 reads TGTGCCAGCAGCAACACTAGCGGGGCCTACGAGCAGTACTTC. Its translation is CASSNTSGAYEQYF.

This clone was recorded once. The CDR3 DNA follows: TGCAGCGTTGACGGGACCTCAGGCACAGATACGCAGTATTTT. This sequence encodes CSVDGTSGTDTQYF. The chain carries TRBV29-1 and TRBJ2-3; D is possibly TRBD1 or TRBD2 (5 bases each). Germline CDR1 is SQVTM and CDR2 is ANQGSEA. Trimming pared 3 bases from V and 1 base from J, leaving 11 bases between. The CDR3 is 14 amino acids.

J is TRBJ2-2 and V is TRBV10-1, with 12 positions matching TRBD2. The CDR3 is made up of 17 amino acids. CDR1 and CDR2 (germline): WNHNN, SYGVQD (reference sequence). Trimming removed 6 bases from V and 6 bases from J; junction bases left unmatched: 11. Written as DNA, the CDR3 is TGCGCCAGCAGCGCTGGACTAGCGGGGAAGCTCCCCGGGGAGCTGTTTTTT. Translating it yields CASSAGLAGKLPGELFF.

The V gene is TRBV11-2, the J gene TRBJ2-7; D remains ambiguous. Trimming left V 0 bases short and J 0 bases short, with 9 bases between. The length of the CDR3 is 15 residues. Germline V gene data show CDR1 as SGHAT and CDR2 as FQNNGV. CDR3 in amino acids: CASSLDVWASYEQYF. CDR3 nucleotide sequence: TGTGCCAGCAGCTTAGATGTGTGGGCCTCCTACGAGCAGTACTTC. The variable domain in full, with the rest retrieved from reference TRBV11-2 and TRBJ2-7, is EAGVAQSPRYKIIEKRQSVAFWCNPISGHATLYWYQQILGQGPKLLIQFQNNGVVDDSQLPKDRFSAERLKGVDSTLKIQPAKLEDSAVYLCASSLDVWASYEQYFGPGTRLTVT.

In regard to this clone: This sample also contains other DNA sequences that code for the same CDR3. The chain joins TRBV30 to TRBJ2-5, with D perhaps given as TRBD1 or TRBD2 (5 bases each). Germline assignment: CDR1 GTSNPN and CDR2 SVGIG (reference sequence). The length of the CDR3 is 13 residues. Trimming cost V 1 base and J 2 bases, with 8 bases left between them. The CDR3 DNA reads TGTGCCTGGAGTGGGGGACGGCAAGAGACCCAGTACTTC. This gives the protein CAWSGGRQETQYF.

The V gene is TRBV4-3, the J gene TRBJ2-2; 8 bases are a match to TRBD2. V gave up 0 bases and J gave up 7 bases; unmatched junction bases: 4. Germline CDR1 LGHNA, CDR2 YSLEER. The CDR3 loop spans 15 amino acids. In DNA, the CDR3 is TGCGCCAGCAGCCAAGATGTGACTAGCGTCGGGGAGCTGTTTTTT. Amino acid sequence: CASSQDVTSVGELFF.